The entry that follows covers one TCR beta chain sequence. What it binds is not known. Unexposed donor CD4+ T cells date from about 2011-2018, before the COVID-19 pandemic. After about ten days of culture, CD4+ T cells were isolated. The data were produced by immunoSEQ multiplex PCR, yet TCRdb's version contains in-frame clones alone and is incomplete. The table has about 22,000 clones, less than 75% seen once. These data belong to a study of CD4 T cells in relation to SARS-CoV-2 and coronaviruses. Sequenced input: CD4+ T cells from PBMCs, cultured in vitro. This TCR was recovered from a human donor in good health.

The CDR3 here is CAISEQAGFADTQYF. The CDR3 coding sequence is TGTGCCATCAGTGAACAAGCGGGATTCGCAGATACGCAGTATTTT. V is TRBV10-3 and J is TRBJ2-3, with 7 bases aligning to TRBD2. V lost 3 bases, J lost 4 bases, and 7 bases stayed unmatched. From germline, CDR1 is ENHRY and CDR2 SYGVKD. The length of the CDR3 is 15 residues.